The TCR beta chain under discussion was sequenced for a study of T cells in Graves' hyperthyroidism and ophthalmopathy. Background on the study: Blood was drawn when the patient was first diagnosed and still untreated. General study findings and limits: Most clonotypes expanded in thyroid above 0.001 were likewise present in blood. Ophthalmopathy prediction by the model preceded onset by a median roughly 6.3 months.

RNA transcripts gave rise to amplified TCR beta CDR3 regions. RT-PCR in the first round (using the HTBI primer set) targeted the TCR CDR3. TCRdb re-derived calls from the multiplex PCR reads in MiXCR, one entry per CDR3 protein. The sample has fewer than 450,000 distinct CDR3 sequences, 11% to 15% seen once. The study excluded patients with uncontrolled infection, other autoimmune disease, pregnancy or lactation. This clonotype has only a few counts. Its antigen is still unknown. Looked up from germline, CDR1 is WSHSY and CDR2 is SAAADI. The CDR3 has 14 amino acids. Trimming cost V 4 bases and J 0 bases, with 7 bases left between them.

The TCR sequence derives from a middle-aged man with Graves' ophthalmopathy. The rearrangement joins TRBV10-2 to TRBJ2-1; perhaps TRBD2 as D (6 bases). Sequenced sample: blood. CDR3 region: CASSVGSSYNEQFF. In nucleotides, the CDR3 is TGCGCCAGCAGTGTCGGGAGCTCCTACAATGAGCAGTTCTTC.